The 19 T cell receptor beta chains given below trace back to one sample, sequenced in a study of T cell responses to AZD1222 COVID-19 vaccine (dated by TCRdb to about 2021). The library was made by the immunoSEQ multiplex PCR assay. TCRdb obtained this table from immuneACCESS and retained in-frame rearrangements with V and J assigned. These tables miss some clones; where compared with another copy, unresolved V genes account for less than half of the shortfall, and the remainder is unexplained. Across this sample there are about 120,000 clones, with approximately 90% seen only once. The ten largest make up 7.5% to 9.5% of the sample. The time point label on this specimen signifies: baseline before first vaccination. Here the sequenced sample was peripheral blood, taken on day 0 of AZD1222 vaccination. These receptors came from an adult in good health.

This chain links TRBV10-3 with TRBJ1-5; 7 bases match TRBD1. Germline V gene lookup returns CDR1 ENHRY and CDR2 SYGVKD. Losses at the gene ends were 8 bases for V and 3 bases for J; bases not matched to a gene: 10. This CDR3 is 15 amino acids long. The CDR3 loop is CAIATGFGNNQPQHF. The DNA for the CDR3 is TGTGCCATCGCGACAGGGTTCGGAAACAATCAGCCCCAGCATTTT.

V usage is TRBV7-3 and J usage is TRBJ2-1; 12 positions match TRBD2. The germline V gene encodes CDR1 SGHTA and CDR2 FQGTGA. V dropped 5 bases and J dropped 0; count of bases not matched to a gene: 8. This CDR3 has 18 amino acids. CDR3 protein: CASSLRTSGTLSYNEQFF. The DNA of the CDR3 is TGTGCCAGCAGCCTTCGGACTAGCGGGACCCTCTCCTACAATGAGCAGTTCTTC.

The chain links TRBV4-1 to TRBJ2-4; TRBD2 might be the D (5 bases). Germline V CDR1 and CDR2: MGHRA, YSYEKL. This CDR3 contains 15 residues. The germline V and J ends were trimmed by 1 base and 5 bases, with 12 bases remaining between them. The CDR3 DNA follows: TGCGCCAGCAGCCAAGGGGCCGGGGTTCAAAACATTCAGTACTTC. Encoded protein: CASSQGAGVQNIQYF.

The V gene is TRBV18, the J gene TRBJ1-2; D call uncertain. Germline lookup yields CDR1 KGHSH and CDR2 LQKENI. The CDR3 covers 14 residues. Trimming took off 6 bases at V and 0 bases at J, with 11 bases between the two ends. CDR3 loop: CASSQGPSNYGYTF. In nucleotides, the CDR3 is TGTGCCAGCTCCCAAGGTCCGTCTAACTATGGCTACACCTTC.

This clone showed up just once. The V gene is TRBV28, the J gene TRBJ1-1, with D uncertain. The germline V gene has CDR1 MDHEN and CDR2 SYDVKM. The CDR3 has 13 amino acids. V was shortened by 3 bases and J by 0 bases, with 5 bases between the two germline ends. Here the CDR3 reads CASSFLVNTEAFF. The DNA of the CDR3 is TGTGCCAGCAGTTTTCTCGTGAACACTGAAGCTTTCTTT.

This chain links TRBV28 with TRBJ1-5; weak D call: TRBD1 (5 bases). CDR1 and CDR2 (germline): MDHEN, SYDVKM. V was clipped by 11 bases and J by 4 bases, with 24 bases between them. This CDR3 is built from 16 residues. CDR3 bases: TGTGCCCTACCGTCCCGGGACTCGAGGAGGAATCAGCCCCAGCATTTT. Encoded protein: CALPSRDSRRNQPQHF.

In DNA, the CDR3 is TGTGCCAGTAGTCCCTACGGGACCACCCACACTGAAGCTTTCTTT. Translation gives CASSPYGTTHTEAFF. The V and J genes are TRBV19 and TRBJ1-1; D may be TRBD1 (5 bases). This CDR3 has 15 amino acids. Deletions cut 5 bases from V and 3 bases from J, with 16 bases between. Germline CDR1 reads LNHDA; CDR2 reads SQIVND (reference sequence).

The gene calls are TRBV9 and TRBJ1-6; possibly TRBD1 for D (5 bases). V was clipped by 3 bases and J by 14 bases, with 18 bases between them. CDR1 and CDR2 from the germline V gene are SGDLS and YYNGEE. The CDR3 is made up of 14 amino acids. The DNA for the CDR3 is TGTGCCAGCAGCGCCTACGGGACCCACGATGCCCTCCACTTT. Residues: CASSAYGTHDALHF.

This chain connects TRBV11-2 to TRBJ1-1; possible D gene TRBD1, 6 bases. CDR3 length: 15 residues. V lost 5 bases, J lost 3 bases, and 16 bases lay in between. Germline values: CDR1 SGHAT, CDR2 FQNNGV. The CDR3 protein is CASSPPLPGDTEAFF. The CDR3 DNA reads TGTGCCAGCAGCCCCCCCCTACCAGGGGACACTGAAGCTTTCTTT.

This sequence joins TRBV5-8 and TRBJ1-2; TRBD1 might be the D (5 bases). With 4 bases removed from V and 6 bases from J, the gap between germline ends came to 19 bases. In germline, CDR1 is SGHTS, CDR2 YDEGEE. CDR3 size: 15 residues. CDR3 sequence reads: CASSPPTRGRDGYTF. The CDR3, as DNA: TGTGCCAGCAGCCCACCAACCCGGGGACGGGATGGCTACACCTTC.

J is TRBJ2-7 and V is TRBV7-2, with D possibly matching TRBD1 (6 bases). Germline V gene lookup returns CDR1 SGHTA and CDR2 FQGNSA. The CDR3 loop spans 15 amino acids. Trimming removed 1 base at V and 3 bases at J, with 13 bases between. DNA for the CDR3: TGTGCCAGCAGCTTAGGGTCAGGGGTAAACTACGAGCAGTACTTC. This codes for CASSLGSGVNYEQYF.

The chain joins TRBV6-2 or TRBV6-3 to TRBJ1-4; tentative D call: TRBD1 (6 bases). Germline CDR1 reads MNHEY; CDR2 reads SVGEGT. The CDR3 totals 14 residues. V was pared by 6 bases and J by 11 bases, with 19 bases between. CDR3 sequence (DNA): TGTGCCAGCAGCTTGGACAGCCCCTTGCCTAAACTGTTTTTT. This encodes CASSLDSPLPKLFF.

This chain joins TRBV13 and TRBJ2-7, with 13 nucleotides matching TRBD2. This CDR3 is 15 amino acids long. Germline lookup yields CDR1 PRHDT and CDR2 FYEKMQ (reference sequence). V trimming: 1 base; J trimming: 7 bases; junction bases outside the gene matches: 4. CDR3 sequence (DNA): TGTGCCAGCAGCTTAGTTGGACTAGCGGGAGTAGAGCAGTACTTC. It yields the protein CASSLVGLAGVEQYF.

The V call is TRBV6-6, the J call TRBJ2-7, with 8 bases identical to TRBD1. CDR3 length: 14 residues. Germline CDR1 MNHNY, CDR2 SVGAGI (reference sequence). The junction had 1 base not matched to a gene; V was cut back by 0 bases and J by 3 bases. CDR3 protein: CASSYSGQDYEQYF. For the CDR3, the DNA is TGTGCCAGCAGTTACTCGGGACAGGACTACGAGCAGTACTTC.

The rearrangement joins TRBV23-1 to TRBJ2-3; D remains ambiguous. TRBV23-1 is assigned to the ORF class and has an uncertain function. The CDR3 sequence is 13 residues long. V lost 3 bases and J lost 5, with 9 bases in between. As DNA, the CDR3 is TGCGCCAGCAGTCAGGTCAAGGGAGATACGCAGTATTTT. Protein product: CASSQVKGDTQYF.

V usage is TRBV18 and J usage is TRBJ1-6; D not resolved. Germline V gene lookup returns CDR1 KGHSH and CDR2 LQKENI. Trimming removed 1 base at V and 7 bases at J, with 11 bases between. This CDR3 region has 15 residues. CDR3 sequence (DNA): TGTGCCAGCTCACCACAGGCAGCTTCAAATTCACCCCTCCACTTT. It encodes CASSPQAASNSPLHF.

This chain links TRBV6-1 with TRBJ2-2; unclear D gene. Germline V gene data show CDR1 as MNHNS and CDR2 as SASEGT. The length of the CDR3 is 13 residues. Trimming left V 2 bases short and J 6 bases short, with 7 bases between. The CDR3 protein is CASSEWRAGELFF. The CDR3, as DNA: TGTGCCAGCAGTGAATGGCGTGCCGGGGAGCTGTTTTTT.

This clone was seen just once. This chain links TRBV28 with TRBJ2-7; D gene uncertain. Germline loops: CDR1 MDHEN, CDR2 SYDVKM. This CDR3 region has 11 residues. The ends were cut back, 5 bases at V and 7 bases at J, with 9 bases in the middle. The CDR3 loop reads CASSTDLEQYF. In DNA form, the CDR3 reads TGTGCCAGCAGTACTGACTTAGAGCAGTACTTC.

This chain links TRBV9 with TRBJ2-2, with TRBD1 matching over 7 bases. The CDR3 runs 17 residues. From germline, CDR1 is SGDLS and CDR2 YYNGEE. With V trimmed by 4 bases and J by 0 bases, 9 bases remained unmatched. The CDR3 DNA reads TGTGCCAGCAGCCCCTCCCAGGGGGACCCGAACACCGGGGAGCTGTTTTTT. As protein: CASSPSQGDPNTGELFF.